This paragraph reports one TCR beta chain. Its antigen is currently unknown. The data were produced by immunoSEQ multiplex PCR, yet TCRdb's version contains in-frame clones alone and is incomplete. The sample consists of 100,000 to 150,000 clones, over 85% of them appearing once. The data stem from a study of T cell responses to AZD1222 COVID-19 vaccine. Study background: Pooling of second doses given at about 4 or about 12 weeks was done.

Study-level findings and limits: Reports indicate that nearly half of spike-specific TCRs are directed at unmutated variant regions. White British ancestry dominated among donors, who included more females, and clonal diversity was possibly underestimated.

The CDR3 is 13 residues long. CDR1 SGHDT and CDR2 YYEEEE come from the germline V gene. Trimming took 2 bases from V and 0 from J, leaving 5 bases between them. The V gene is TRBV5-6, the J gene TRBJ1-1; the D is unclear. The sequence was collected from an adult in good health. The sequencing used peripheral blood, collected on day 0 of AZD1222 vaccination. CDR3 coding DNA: TGTGCCAGCAGCTTTTTATTGAACACTGAAGCTTTCTTT. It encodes CASSFLLNTEAFF.